Listed below are T cell receptor beta chains from one sample, sequenced in a study of T cells in Graves' hyperthyroidism and ophthalmopathy. Each CDR3 protein is one row after TCRdb ran MiXCR on the multiplex PCR reads. The repertoire includes about 500,000 distinct CDR3 sequences, 16% of them detected once, and about 17% sits in the top ten. The sample comprised blood. These receptors came from a woman younger than 30 with Graves' hyperthyroidism. The CDR3 runs from the conserved cysteine through the conserved F or W.

V gene	J gene	CDR3 protein
TRBV7-9	TRBJ2-1	CASRGTAGPSPASYNEQFF
TRBV6-1	TRBJ2-3	CASSEAGGADTQYF
TRBV19	TRBJ1-4	CASSRRHPPGNEKLFF
TRBV18	TRBJ1-1	CASSPQGALGNTEAFF
TRBV24-1	TRBJ2-1	CATSDPRGSYNEQFF
TRBV12-3/TRBV12-4	TRBJ2-7	CASSPRGGAAREQYF
TRBV7-8	TRBJ2-7	CASSQLAGGYEQYF
TRBV9	TRBJ2-2	CASSVVAGGLAVGTGELFF
TRBV7-8	TRBJ1-5	CASSLAGGQGAFQPQHF
TRBV4-1	TRBJ1-2	CASSLRTGGAVGYTF
TRBV2	TRBJ2-7	CASSRWGAGYEQYF
TRBV12-3/TRBV12-4	TRBJ1-5	CASSSLAGSRQPQHF
TRBV18	TRBJ1-5	CASSPQRGLDQPQHF
TRBV4-1	TRBJ2-1	CASSQDRDMQFF
TRBV4-3	TRBJ2-2	CASSHGSVTGELFF
TRBV5-5	TRBJ1-2	CASSLIPGGAGYTF
TRBV18	TRBJ1-6	CASSQGQGGSPLHF
TRBV7-8	TRBJ2-2	CASSLQGAWTGELVF
TRBV7-4	TRBJ2-7	CASSRPAQGPKYSYEQYF
TRBV5-1	TRBJ2-7	CASSYAEGRNEQYF
TRBV7-9	TRBJ1-1	CASSFIQGSTEAFF
TRBV10-3	TRBJ2-7	CATLASVTNEQYF
TRBV6-6	TRBJ2-3	CASSYIGQSTDTQYF
TRBV7-9	TRBJ2-5	CASSLRTRWGEETQYF
TRBV12-3/TRBV12-4	TRBJ2-3	CASRITEGGGTQYF
TRBV7-9	TRBJ2-7	CASSQGGASYEQYF
TRBV20-1	TRBJ1-2	CSSRNDIYGYTF
TRBV10-3	TRBJ2-5	CAMNRAVSETQYF
TRBV29-1	TRBJ1-1	CSIRGGGTEAFF
TRBV14	TRBJ1-2	CASSQVSLIHDFPLPNYGYTF
TRBV7-9	TRBJ2-7	CASFGTPSYEQHF
TRBV2	TRBJ2-3	CASRSRGATDTQYF